The 6 T cell receptor beta chains given below trace back to one sample, sequenced in a study of early T cells in non-severe SARS-CoV-2 infection. TCRdb re-analysed the 5' RACE reads in MiXCR, keeping a single row per CDR3 protein. The sample carries tens of thousands of distinct CDR3 sequences, approximately 13% recorded once. The material sequenced was whole blood. All receptors come from an adult who was a healthcare worker with PCR-confirmed SARS-CoV-2 infection or an uninfected control (not recorded which).

This clonotype has ten or more counts. The genes are TRBV28 and TRBJ2-3; no definite D call. This CDR3 region has 12 residues. Per the germline V gene, CDR1 is MDHEN and CDR2 is SYDVKM. Trimming took off 1 base at V and 4 bases at J, with 3 bases between the two ends. The CDR3: CASSLFPDTQYF. CDR3 DNA: TGTGCCAGCAGTTTATTCCCAGATACGCAGTATTTT.

This clonotype was detected many times. The chain is built from TRBV7-9 and TRBJ2-5; 12 bases are shared with TRBD2. Germline V CDR1 and CDR2: SEHNR, FQNEAQ (reference sequence). Losses at the gene ends were 0 bases for V and 0 bases for J; bases not matched to a gene: 8. This CDR3 region has 19 residues. CDR3 amino acids: CASSLARLAGVGYQETQYF. In DNA, the CDR3 is TGTGCCAGCAGCTTAGCAAGACTAGCGGGAGTTGGGTACCAAGAGACCCAGTACTTC.

This clonotype was seen at least ten times. V gene TRBV7-9 combines with J gene TRBJ2-1; 8 bases map to TRBD2. The CDR3 loop spans 17 amino acids. Germline values: CDR1 SEHNR, CDR2 FQNEAQ (reference sequence). V lost 6 bases and J lost 2; bases outside the gene matches: 12. The CDR3 region is CASSPGAGGAPYNEQFF. In nucleotides, the CDR3 is TGTGCCAGCAGTCCAGGGGCGGGAGGAGCACCCTACAATGAGCAGTTCTTC.

This rearrangement joins TRBV28 to TRBJ2-1; no definite D call. The CDR3 extends over 16 amino acids. Germline assignment: CDR1 MDHEN and CDR2 SYDVKM. Trimming shortened V by 3 bases and J by 7 bases, and 19 bases separated the two germline ends. In DNA form, the CDR3 reads TGTGCCAGCAGTTTTGCCGGAGCTGTTTATGGGAATGAGCAGTTCTTC. It codes for CASSFAGAVYGNEQFF.

This clonotype was found a few times. This chain links TRBV6-6 with TRBJ2-6; D might be TRBD1 (5 bases). This CDR3 region has 15 residues. Germline CDR1 is MNHNY and CDR2 is SVGAGI (reference sequence). Trimming left V 5 bases short and J 1 base short, with 9 bases between. The CDR3 sequence is CASSPRDSGANVLTF. In nucleotides, the CDR3 is TGTGCCAGCAGTCCCAGGGATTCTGGGGCCAACGTCCTGACTTTC.

The genes are TRBV28 and TRBJ2-3; D unclear. The germline V gene has CDR1 MDHEN and CDR2 SYDVKM. Between the trimmed V and J ends, which lost 6 bases and 8 bases, there was a span of 9 bases. The CDR3 runs 11 residues. The CDR3 nucleotides read TGTGCCAGCAGCCCTTCGGGTACGCAGTATTTT. It codes for CASSPSGTQYF.